What follows describes a single T cell receptor beta chain. This may come from a read error, since a much larger clone is one base off. These data originate in a study of molecular identifiers for immune sequencing clone quantification. TCRdb called the PCR reads again in MiXCR, with one record for every CDR3 protein. The data show over 600,000 distinct CDR3 sequences, with 15% to 20% seen just once and around 0.86% held by the top ten. CDR1 and CDR2 (germline): SGHDT, YYEEEE. CDR3 length: 16 residues. With 4 bases removed from V and 4 bases from J, the gap between germline ends came to 20 bases. The chain uses TRBV5-6 and TRBJ1-1; D is possibly TRBD1 (5 bases). The source material was naive CD8+ T cells from blood, with Jurkat cell RNA spiked in. Specified subset: FACS-sorted CD8+CD4-CCR7+CD45RA+ naive T cells. The source is a human donor in good health. Some libraries in this study had Jurkat cell RNA spiked in. The CDR3 loop is CASSLTVGTPGTEAFF. CDR3 sequence (DNA): TGTGCCAGCAGCCTCACAGTGGGGACCCCGGGCACTGAAGCTTTCTTT.